This TCR beta chain was recovered during a study of shared clonotypes between healthy human individuals. About this clone: Its antigen is not known. Within the sample, other DNA sequences also encode this same CDR3.

Measured with immunoSEQ multiplex PCR; TCRdb has only the in-frame clones, and not every one. The table includes about 2 million clones, approximately 95% detected once. Study outcomes and limitations: Shared clonotypes across all four donors exceeded non-shared ones in generation probability.

The germline V gene encodes CDR1 ENHRY and CDR2 SYGVKD. This CDR3 has 17 residues. Trimming took 0 bases from V and 0 from J, leaving 13 bases between them. Naive CD8 cells were CD45RO-negative, positively selected for CCR7, excluding terminally differentiated effector memory CD45RA+ cells. The sample consisted of naive CD8+ T cells sorted from blood. The TCR sequence derives from a man younger than 35 in good health. This chain joins TRBV10-3 and TRBJ2-3, with a tentative D call TRBD2 (5 bases). CDR3 in DNA: TGTGCCATCAGTGAGTCGGTGGGAACGGGAAGCACAGATACGCAGTATTTT. It is translated as CAISESVGTGSTDTQYF.